The 22 T cell receptor beta chains given below trace back to one sample, sequenced in a study of monozygotic twins with inflammatory bowel disease. TCRdb reprocessed the 5' RACE reads; each CDR3 protein has one entry and no DNA is given. The repertoire shows hundreds of thousands of distinct CDR3 sequences; the top ten hold 2% to 3%. Sequences were obtained from blood. These receptors were collected from a human donor with ulcerative colitis or Crohn's disease, or a healthy co-twin of an affected twin (not recorded which).

This chain joins TRBV12-3 or TRBV12-4 and TRBJ1-1. The CDR3 loop spans 11 amino acids. CDR3 protein: CASSLQREAFF.

The chain links TRBV29-1 to TRBJ1-1. This CDR3 region has 13 residues. Germline-derived CDR1 and CDR2 are SQVTM and ANQGSEA. The CDR3 reads CSVGGVIGTEAFF. Full variable domain (outside the CDR3, taken from reference TRBV29-1 and TRBJ1-1): SAVISQKPSRDICQRGTSLTIQCQVDSQVTMMFWYRQQPGQSLTLIATANQGSEATYESGFVIDKFPISRPNLTFSTLTVSNMSPEDSSIYLCSVGGVIGTEAFFGQGTRLTVV.

V gene TRBV19 combines with J gene TRBJ1-1. CDR1 and CDR2 from the germline V gene are LNHDA and SQIVND (reference sequence). The CDR3 has 15 residues. CDR3 in amino acids: CASSIGGRRNTEAFF. Using reference TRBV19 and TRBJ1-1 for the parts outside the CDR3, the full variable domain is DGGITQSPKYLFRKEGQNVTLSCEQNLNHDAMYWYRQDPGQGLRLIYYSQIVNDFQKGDIAEGYSVSREKKESFPLTVTSAQKNPTAFYLCASSIGGRRNTEAFFGQGTRLTVV.

V and J are TRBV5-6 and TRBJ2-4; as DNA is missing, the TRBD1 call by TCRdb cannot be tested. The CDR3 is 16 amino acids. The germline V gene encodes CDR1 SGHDT and CDR2 YYEEEE. The CDR3 loop reads CASSAWDRGIENIQYF.

V gene TRBV20-1 combines with J gene TRBJ1-2; as DNA is missing, the TRBD1 call by TCRdb cannot be tested. The germline gives CDR1 DFQATT, CDR2 SNEGSKA (reference sequence). This CDR3 is built from 13 residues. The CDR3 loop reads CSASDGTGPGYTF.

The gene calls are TRBV2 and TRBJ1-2; TCRdb's assignment of TRBD1 cannot be checked, as there is no DNA. The CDR3 runs 13 residues. Germline-derived CDR1 and CDR2 are SNHLY and FYNNEI. CDR3 amino acids: CASSFRENYGYTF.

The chain employs TRBV5-1 and TRBJ1-4; TCRdb proposes TRBD1, but this gene call is untestable without DNA. CDR3 size: 15 residues. Germline-derived CDR1 and CDR2 are SGHRS and YFSETQ. The CDR3 sequence is CASSLGQATNEKLFF.

V gene TRBV7-9 combines with J gene TRBJ2-1; TCRdb designates TRBD2, a call that cannot be tested without DNA. The CDR3 totals 15 residues. Germline CDR1 and CDR2: SEHNR and FQNEAQ (reference sequence). The CDR3 spells CASSLVSGRAGEQFF.

V gene TRBV20-1 combines with J gene TRBJ2-3; TCRdb selects TRBD2, and the lack of DNA leaves this call unchecked. CDR3 length: 13 amino acids. Germline CDR1 and CDR2: DFQATT and SNEGSKA (reference sequence). CDR3: CSAAGGPLNTQYF.

The chain carries TRBV3-1 and TRBJ1-4; TCRdb picks TRBD1, but there is no DNA to check that call. From germline, CDR1 is LGHDT and CDR2 YNNKEL (reference sequence). This CDR3 contains 14 residues. The CDR3 loop reads CASTPSTGNEKLFF.

CDR3 sequence: CASSLEMGHGYGYTF. The rearrangement joins TRBV7-2 to TRBJ1-2; the TCRdb D gene call, TRBD1, has no DNA to confirm it. This CDR3 has 15 amino acids. CDR1 and CDR2 from the germline V gene are SGHTA and FQGNSA.

This rearrangement joins TRBV5-1 to TRBJ2-7; the D gene TCRdb calls, TRBD2, cannot be checked with no DNA. Germline V gene data show CDR1 as SGHRS and CDR2 as YFSETQ. The CDR3 extends over 15 amino acids. The CDR3 loop is CASSFSGSSSYEQYF. Drawing the rest from reference TRBV5-1 and TRBJ2-7, the complete variable domain is KAGVTQTPRYLIKTRGQQVTLSCSPISGHRSVSWYQQTPGQGLQFLFEYFSETQRNKGNFPGRFSGRQFSNSRSEMNVSTLELGDSALYLCASSFSGSSSYEQYFGPGTRLTVT.

The CDR3 loop is CASSYSGVRGQGTGELFF. This chain joins TRBV6-5 and TRBJ2-2; the D gene TCRdb calls, TRBD1, cannot be checked with no DNA. The CDR3 loop spans 18 amino acids. Germline CDR1 MNHEY, CDR2 SVGAGI.

The chain carries TRBV5-1 and TRBJ2-1; TCRdb designates TRBD2, a call that cannot be tested without DNA. The CDR3 spans 16 residues. Germline CDR1 SGHRS, CDR2 YFSETQ. CDR3 protein: CASSPEGDSSYNEQFF.

V is TRBV4-1 and J is TRBJ2-2; the D gene TCRdb calls, TRBD2, cannot be checked with no DNA. This CDR3 spans 17 amino acids. Germline V CDR1 and CDR2: MGHRA, YSYEKL. CDR3 residues: CASSQDALAGYTGELFF.

The V gene is TRBV14, the J gene TRBJ1-5. Germline V CDR1 and CDR2: SGHDN, FVKESK. The CDR3 extends over 13 amino acids. The chain's CDR3 is CASSPGLNQPQHF.

This sequence joins TRBV20-1 and TRBJ2-2; TCRdb calls TRBD1, which cannot be checked without DNA. The germline CDR1 and CDR2 sequences are DFQATT and SNEGSKA (reference sequence). The CDR3 extends over 15 amino acids. This chain's CDR3 is CSAPLSTGGFGELFF.

The chain recombines TRBV29-1 with TRBJ2-1. The CDR3 spans 12 residues. Looked up from germline, CDR1 is SQVTM and CDR2 is ANQGSEA. CDR3 residues: CSVGTDSNEQFF.

The rearrangement links TRBV28 to TRBJ1-5; there is no DNA to check the TCRdb D call of TRBD1. The CDR3 is 16 amino acids. Germline lookup yields CDR1 MDHEN and CDR2 SYDVKM. CDR3 protein: CATNGAGGGPNQPQHF. The whole variable domain, filled in from reference TRBV28 and TRBJ1-5, reads DVKVTQSSRYLVKRTGEKVFLECVQDMDHENMFWYRQDPGLGLRLIYFSYDVKMKEKGDIPEGYSVSREKKERFSLILESASTNQTSMYLCATNGAGGGPNQPQHFGDGTRLSIL.

This rearrangement joins TRBV5-1 to TRBJ2-5; the D call from TCRdb, TRBD2, cannot be confirmed without DNA. CDR3 length: 15 amino acids. The germline gives CDR1 SGHRS, CDR2 YFSETQ. CDR3 region: CASSLALAGAETQYF. The complete variable domain, with remaining parts taken from reference TRBV5-1 and TRBJ2-5, reads KAGVTQTPRYLIKTRGQQVTLSCSPISGHRSVSWYQQTPGQGLQFLFEYFSETQRNKGNFPGRFSGRQFSNSRSEMNVSTLELGDSALYLCASSLALAGAETQYFGPGTRLLVL.

The V and J genes are TRBV25-1 and TRBJ1-2. There are 16 residues in the CDR3. Germline values: CDR1 MGHDK, CDR2 SYGVNS. CDR3: CASIKGGAYESYGYTF.

The gene calls are TRBV19 and TRBJ1-1; TCRdb returns TRBD1, unconfirmable since there is no DNA. This CDR3 region has 13 residues. Germline-derived CDR1 and CDR2 are LNHDA and SQIVND (reference sequence). The CDR3 reads CASIPPPGTEAFF. The whole variable domain, filled in from reference TRBV19 and TRBJ1-1, reads DGGITQSPKYLFRKEGQNVTLSCEQNLNHDAMYWYRQDPGQGLRLIYYSQIVNDFQKGDIAEGYSVSREKKESFPLTVTSAQKNPTAFYLCASIPPPGTEAFFGQGTRLTVV.